This TCR beta chain was retrieved from a study of T cell responses to AZD1222 COVID-19 vaccine. Findings of the study overall: Repertoires were obtained only post-peak T cell response.

V lost 3 bases, J lost 5 bases, and 8 bases lay in between. The germline V gene has CDR1 WNHNN and CDR2 SYGVQD (reference sequence). This CDR3 contains 14 residues. Note on this clone: Its antigen is unknown.

Sequencing was performed with immunoSEQ multiplex PCR; in TCRdb, only in-frame clones are kept and a portion is missing. The table lists fewer than 120,000 clones, 88% of them singletons, with over 1.5% in the top ten. The source was peripheral blood, collected on day 0 of AZD1222 vaccination. This sequence was found in an adult in good health. This sequence joins TRBV10-1 and TRBJ1-6; D ambiguous. The CDR3 nucleotides are TGCGCCAGCAGTGACGAAGGACATAATTCACCCCTCCACTTT. It translates to CASSDEGHNSPLHF.